This T cell receptor beta chain was identified in a study of blood T cell repertoires in COVID-19 (dated by TCRdb to about 2020). For context, the study as a whole: The collaborator samples originated in the United States, Italy and Spain and spanned the acute and convalescent phases of COVID-19. The material from the prospective study consisted of cDNA or gDNA derived from T cells, B-cell-depleted T cells, or PBMCs. The dataset comprised deeply sampled blood TCRbeta repertoires from subjects exposed to, actively infected with, or recovered from COVID-19. The repertoires were released in a freely available public database intended as a resource for research on the immune response to SARS-CoV-2. Samples were obtained from the ongoing ImmuneRACE study (first 160 participants) and from over 1,000 subjects provided by 6 global collaborators. Nearly every sample came with metadata listing a de-identified subject ID, COVID-19 status, age in years and sex. Where available, HLA class I and class II types were obtained from metadata supplied by the sample provider rather than from assay-based typing. What the study reported, not specific to this receptor: The amount of clinical and demographic metadata varied by source and participant and was provided uncurated.

TCRbeta CDR3 regions were amplified from genomic DNA using the immunoSEQ Assay, a bias-controlled multiplex PCR. On the authors' methods: The number of nucleated cells in each sample was estimated from the amplification of reference gene primers within the assay. To quantify the absolute abundance of each unique TCRbeta CDR3 rearrangement, sequence reads were collapsed and filtered. Productive Simpson clonality was computed per sample as the square root of Simpson's diversity index over productive rearrangements. Not all clones reach the TCRdb copy of this immuneACCESS table, which keeps in-frame sequences only. Checked studies attribute under half of the gap to unresolved V genes and leave the rest unexplained. V and J calls and clone size follow that table, whereas D and trimming were derived from the DNA. The sample table shows around 50,000 clones, and 86% are seen once. Together, the top ten hold more than 15% of the sample.

This clone showed up just once. Its antigen is still unknown. No per-base quality is available; no much larger clone lies one base away. The germline V end is reduced by 4 bases and the J end by 7 bases; junction bases left unmatched: 5. CDR1 and CDR2, per the germline V gene (reference sequence), are WNHNN and SYGVQD. CDR3 length: 14 amino acids, cysteine to phenylalanine. Just CDR3 DNA is preserved here, 42 bases in frame from base 1. Whole blood was collected in K2EDTA tubes by collaborating institutions according to the institutions' own protocols. For TCRbeta analysis, collaborators shipped samples in one of three forms: frozen whole blood, isolated PBMCs, or DNA extracted from either of those sample types.

The sequenced material came from peripheral blood. This clonotype originated in a man in his fifties or sixties with active or convalescent COVID-19. The chain uses TRBV10-1 and TRBJ1-3; 9 nucleotides in the junction match TRBD1. The CDR3 in this case is CASSAGTGPNTIYF. The bases are TGCGCCAGCAGTGCCGGGACAGGGCCGAACACCATATATTTT.